Detailed here is one T cell receptor (beta chain). The sample originates from a study of blood T cell repertoires in COVID-19. Assay used: immunoSEQ multiplex PCR; TCRdb lists only in-frame clones, some missing. The sample consists of roughly 460,000 clones, roughly 89% of them appearing once. The CDR3 consists of 15 residues. Germline V gene sequence: CDR1 MGHDK, CDR2 SYGVNS. V dropped 5 bases and J dropped 1; count of bases not matched to a gene: 4. The material sequenced was peripheral blood. This clonotype originated in a man between 18 and 29 years old with COVID-19, enrolled during active disease. The V and J genes are TRBV25-1 and TRBJ2-2; 7 bases match TRBD1. Written as DNA, the CDR3 is TGTGCCAGCAGTCCTCACAGGGGGAACACCGGGGAGCTGTTTTTT. Protein sequence: CASSPHRGNTGELFF.